What follows are 23 T cell receptor beta chains derived from one specimen sequenced in a study of cytomegalovirus exposure and HLA in healthy donors. The primer mix had 60 Vbeta and 13 Jbeta primers. Data came from immunoSEQ multiplex PCR; TCRdb stores just in-frame clones and leaves some out. Of around 100,000 clones in the sample, roughly four fifths were seen once. The sample taken for sequencing was PBMCs. Every receptor here comes from a male donor in good health and CMV-seropositive.

V gene TRBV2 combines with J gene TRBJ1-1; no clear D. V lost 1 base, J lost 6 bases, and 15 bases lay in between. CDR3 length: 15 residues. CDR1 and CDR2 (germline): SNHLY, FYNNEI. The CDR3 loop is CASSEDTFGRPEAFF. The CDR3 DNA is TGTGCCAGCAGTGAAGATACATTTGGGAGGCCTGAAGCTTTCTTT.

This rearrangement joins TRBV9 to TRBJ1-4; D is possibly TRBD1 (5 bases). The CDR3 length is 16 residues. Between the trimmed V and J ends, which lost 4 bases and 5 bases, there was a span of 18 bases. Germline V gives CDR1 SGDLS, CDR2 YYNGEE. The CDR3 spells CASSPSVGGVNEKLFF. The CDR3 region has the DNA TGTGCCAGCAGCCCGAGTGTGGGGGGGGTGAATGAAAAACTGTTTTTT.

The chain links TRBV4-1 to TRBJ2-5, with 10 bases matching TRBD2. The ends lost 0 bases at V and 3 bases at J; junction bases unmatched: 7. This CDR3 is 17 amino acids long. Germline-derived CDR1 and CDR2 are MGHRA and YSYEKL. DNA of the CDR3: TGCGCCAGCAGCCAAGAAATGAATCTAGCGGGGGAAGAGACCCAGTACTTC. This translates into CASSQEMNLAGEETQYF.

The chain links TRBV18 to TRBJ1-1; D is undetermined. Germline lookup yields CDR1 KGHSH and CDR2 LQKENI. Deletions cut 3 bases from V and 0 bases from J, with 17 bases between. This CDR3 is 17 amino acids long. CDR3 loop: CASSPQIIAALNTEAFF. DNA for the CDR3: TGTGCCAGCTCACCCCAAATAATAGCAGCACTGAACACTGAAGCTTTCTTT. Looking up the rest from reference TRBV18 and TRBJ1-1 gives the full variable domain: NAGVMQNPRHLVRRRGQEARLRCSPMKGHSHVYWYRQLPEEGLKFMVYLQKENIIDESGMPKERFSAEFPKEGPSILRIQQVVRGDSAAYFCASSPQIIAALNTEAFFGQGTRLTVV.

This clone was seen only once. This chain uses TRBV7-6 with TRBJ2-2; D is uncertain. Trimming cost V 2 bases and J 0 bases, with 10 bases left between them. CDR1 SGHVS and CDR2 FNYEAQ come from the germline V gene. This CDR3 spans 16 amino acids. CDR3 region: CASSLHSTTNTGELFF. DNA for the CDR3: TGTGCCAGCAGCTTACATAGTACTACGAACACCGGGGAGCTGTTTTTT.

The chain combines TRBV7-6 with TRBJ2-5; D is undetermined. Trimming stripped 1 base from V and 4 bases from J, with 7 bases between. Germline V lookup: CDR1 SGHVS, CDR2 FNYEAQ. This CDR3 is 13 amino acids long. CDR3 in amino acids: CASSLGPLETQYF. The CDR3 coding sequence is TGTGCCAGCAGCTTAGGTCCTCTAGAGACCCAGTACTTC.

The chain recombines TRBV11-3 with TRBJ2-3; a possible D gene is TRBD1 (7 bases). Per germline, CDR1 SGHNT and CDR2 YENEEA. V lost 2 bases and J lost 4, with 19 bases in between. The CDR3 runs 17 residues. CDR3 amino acids: CASSLWGDRSVADTQYF. CDR3 nucleotide sequence: TGTGCCAGCAGCTTATGGGGGGACAGAAGTGTAGCAGATACGCAGTATTTT.

The chain joins TRBV10-3 to TRBJ1-6; weak D call: TRBD1 (6 bases). V was cut by 0 bases and J by 0 bases, with 9 bases left in between. CDR1 and CDR2 from the germline V gene are ENHRY and SYGVKD. This CDR3 has 17 amino acids. For the CDR3, the DNA is TGTGCCATCAGTGAGTCGGGAGGGGGCTCCTATAATTCACCCCTCCACTTT. Translation gives CAISESGGGSYNSPLHF.

The chain uses TRBV11-3 and TRBJ1-1, with D hard to call. Germline V lookup: CDR1 SGHNT, CDR2 YENEEA. This CDR3 is 13 amino acids long. With 5 bases removed from V and 5 bases from J, the gap between germline ends came to 12 bases. The CDR3 spells CASSVFRGTEAFF. DNA of the CDR3: TGTGCCAGCAGCGTATTCCGCGGAACTGAAGCTTTCTTT.

This clone was seen a handful of times. The junction departs from germline at one end; a sequencing error may be responsible. The chain joins TRBV5-4 to TRBJ1-2; 9 positions match TRBD1. CDR1 is SGHNT and CDR2 is YYREEE in the germline V gene (reference sequence). This CDR3 is built from 13 residues. The CDR3 loop reads CASSFRDRAGYPF. Written as DNA, the CDR3 is TGTGCCAGCAGCTTCCGGGACAGGGCTGGCTACCCCTTC. Full variable domain (outside the CDR3, taken from reference TRBV5-4 and TRBJ1-2): ETGVTQSPTHLIKTRGQQVTLRCSSQSGHNTVSWYQQALGQGPQFIFQYYREEENGRGNFPPRFSGLQFPNYSSELNVNALELDDSALYLCASSFRDRAGYPFGSGTRLTVV.

This chain links TRBV7-9 with TRBJ1-2; D may be TRBD1 (6 bases). The CDR3 has 15 amino acids. V gave up 6 bases and J gave up 4 bases, with 18 bases separating them. Germline lookup yields CDR1 SEHNR and CDR2 FQNEAQ (reference sequence). In DNA, the CDR3 is TGTGCCAGCAGGGCGGGGGGGCCCCGAATCTATGGCTACACCTTC. This gives the protein CASRAGGPRIYGYTF.

The rearrangement uses TRBV4-3 and TRBJ2-7; D call uncertain. In germline, CDR1 is LGHNA, CDR2 YSLEER. The CDR3 is 14 residues long. V gave up 0 bases and J gave up 1 base, with 7 bases separating them. For the CDR3, the DNA is TGCGCCAGCAGCCAAGATCGCAGATCCTACGAGCAGTACTTC. The encoded protein is CASSQDRRSYEQYF.

The chain carries TRBV7-2 and TRBJ1-5; 8 bases align to TRBD1. The V segment lost 1 base and the J segment 5 bases; nucleotides outside the gene matches: 4. Germline CDR1 SGHTA, CDR2 FQGNSA. The CDR3 is 15 residues long. The CDR3 is CASSLVFRGHQPQHF. CDR3 DNA sequence: TGTGCCAGCAGCTTAGTCTTCAGGGGGCATCAGCCCCAGCATTTT.

The genes are TRBV7-2 and TRBJ1-5; no firm D call. CDR1 SGHTA and CDR2 FQGNSA come from the germline V gene. With 5 bases removed from V and 6 bases from J, the gap between germline ends came to 14 bases. This CDR3 contains 14 residues. The CDR3 loop is CASSRDGVSQPQHF. The CDR3 DNA reads as TGTGCCAGCAGCCGAGACGGAGTCAGTCAGCCCCAGCATTTT.

The chain is built from TRBV11-2 and TRBJ2-3; 11 bases line up with TRBD2. This CDR3 is built from 16 residues. Germline V gene sequence: CDR1 SGHAT, CDR2 FQNNGV. V shed 5 bases, J shed 2 bases, and the junction held 6 bases outside the gene matches. CDR3 protein: CASSRRGLADTDTQYF. CDR3 nucleotide sequence: TGTGCCAGCAGCCGCCGGGGACTAGCGGACACAGATACGCAGTATTTT.

This sequence joins TRBV5-1 and TRBJ1-4; no definite D call. Germline V lookup: CDR1 SGHRS, CDR2 YFSETQ. V was shortened by 2 bases and J by 0 bases, with 11 bases between the two germline ends. CDR3 size: 16 residues. CDR3: CASSLESRATNEKLFF. The CDR3 bases are TGCGCCAGCAGCTTAGAGTCAAGAGCAACTAATGAAAAACTGTTTTTT.

The rearrangement joins TRBV29-1 to TRBJ1-2; 8 nucleotides match TRBD1. The junction had 6 bases not matched to a gene; V was cut back by 6 bases and J by 9 bases. This CDR3 region has 11 residues. CDR1 is SQVTM and CDR2 is ANQGSEA in the germline V gene. The CDR3 nucleotides are TGCAGCGTAGAGACAGGGGAGAGCTACACCTTC. Residues: CSVETGESYTF. The whole variable domain, remainder taken from reference TRBV29-1 and TRBJ1-2, is SAVISQKPSRDICQRGTSLTIQCQVDSQVTMMFWYRQQPGQSLTLIATANQGSEATYESGFVIDKFPISRPNLTFSTLTVSNMSPEDSSIYLCSVETGESYTFGSGTRLTVV.

This sequence joins TRBV9 and TRBJ2-3, with TRBD2 matching 8 bases. V gave up 3 bases and J gave up 0 bases; unmatched junction bases: 9. This CDR3 region has 17 residues. Germline CDR1 and CDR2: SGDLS and YYNGEE. The CDR3 is CASSGSGAPLSTDTQYF. CDR3 coding DNA: TGTGCCAGCAGCGGTAGCGGGGCCCCGCTCAGCACAGATACGCAGTATTTT.

This clone was seen many times. The gene calls are TRBV6-5 and TRBJ2-7; TRBD1 aligns across 7 bases. CDR3 size: 14 residues. Germline CDR1 and CDR2: MNHEY and SVGAGI. The trim removed 2 bases at V and 2 bases at J, leaving 3 bases unmatched. CDR3 in DNA: TGTGCCAGCAGTTACCAACAGGGGCCCTACGAGCAGTACTTC. It is translated as CASSYQQGPYEQYF.

This sequence joins TRBV4-3 and TRBJ1-1, with D maybe TRBD1 (5 bases). The CDR3 extends over 15 amino acids. Trimming removed 3 bases from V and 4 bases from J, with 15 bases in between. The germline V gene encodes CDR1 LGHNA and CDR2 YSLEER. Here the CDR3 reads CASSQEGFGGTEAFF. Written as DNA, the CDR3 is TGCGCCAGCAGCCAGGAGGGCTTTGGGGGCACTGAAGCTTTCTTT.

This clone was counted a few times. This chain's CDR3 is CASSPPGQGGQPQHF. CDR3 bases: TGTGCCAGCTCACCACCGGGGCAGGGAGGGCAGCCCCAGCATTTT. V is TRBV18 and J is TRBJ1-5, with D perhaps TRBD1 (5 bases). The CDR3 loop spans 15 amino acids. Per the germline V gene, CDR1 is KGHSH and CDR2 is LQKENI. V lost 0 bases and J 7 bases, leaving 13 bases between the germline ends. The whole variable domain, remainder taken from reference TRBV18 and TRBJ1-5, is NAGVMQNPRHLVRRRGQEARLRCSPMKGHSHVYWYRQLPEEGLKFMVYLQKENIIDESGMPKERFSAEFPKEGPSILRIQQVVRGDSAAYFCASSPPGQGGQPQHFGDGTRLSIL.

CDR3: CASTPSDSDRDNNEQFF. The DNA of the CDR3 is TGCGCCAGCACCCCCTCCGACTCGGACAGGGATAACAATGAGCAGTTCTTC. V usage is TRBV23-1 and J usage is TRBJ2-1, with 8 nucleotides matching TRBD1. TRBV23-1 is marked as an open reading frame, function uncertain. With 7 bases clipped from V and 5 bases from J, the junction kept 16 bases outside the gene matches. The CDR3 sequence is 17 residues long.

The chain recombines TRBV5-1 with TRBJ1-1; 7 bases are shared with TRBD1. The CDR3 extends over 15 amino acids. Trimming removed 4 bases from V and 5 bases from J; junction bases left unmatched: 11. Germline-derived CDR1 and CDR2 are SGHRS and YFSETQ. In DNA form, the CDR3 reads TGCGCCAGCAGCCGCTTGGGACAGTCTGAGACTGAAGCTTTCTTT. It specifies CASSRLGQSETEAFF.